Following are 17 T cell receptor beta chains from one sample sequenced in a study of early T cells in non-severe SARS-CoV-2 infection. MiXCR, applied by TCRdb to the 5' RACE reads, yields one record per CDR3 protein. The sample holds about 27,000 distinct CDR3 sequences, about 2.9% seen once. Sequenced material: whole blood. Receptors were obtained from an adult who was a healthcare worker with PCR-confirmed SARS-CoV-2 infection or an uninfected control (not recorded which).

Many counts were recorded for this clonotype. The rearrangement joins TRBV20-1 to TRBJ2-5; the D call may be TRBD1 or TRBD2 (5 bases each). V was cut by 3 bases and J by 3 bases, with 14 bases left in between. The length of the CDR3 is 14 residues. Germline lookup yields CDR1 DFQATT and CDR2 SNEGSKA (reference sequence). The CDR3, as DNA: TGCAGTGCTAGCGAGGGACCCCTAAAAGAGACCCAGTACTTC. It codes for CSASEGPLKETQYF.

The table lists this clonotype with many counts. Here the CDR3 reads CSVAENMAGPPDTQYF. In nucleotides, the CDR3 is TGCAGTGTAGCTGAGAACATGGCGGGGCCGCCGGATACGCAGTATTTT. This chain connects TRBV20-1 to TRBJ2-3; the D gene is possibly TRBD2 (6 bases). Germline CDR1 is DFQATT and CDR2 is SNEGSKA (reference sequence). V lost 7 bases to trimming and J lost 6 bases, with 26 bases between them. This CDR3 comprises 16 residues.

This clonotype turned up a few times. The chain combines TRBV7-9 with TRBJ2-3; D is possibly TRBD1 or TRBD2 (6 bases each). The CDR3 is made up of 16 amino acids. The germline gives CDR1 SEHNR, CDR2 FQNEAQ (reference sequence). The CDR3 here is CATSIPGATSTDTQYF. Here the CDR3 DNA reads TGTGCAACCTCCATCCCGGGGGCCACTAGCACAGATACGCAGTATTTT.

The sample holds many counts of this clonotype. This chain uses TRBV19 with TRBJ2-3; a possible D gene is TRBD2 (5 bases). With 4 bases removed from V and 1 base from J, the gap between germline ends came to 9 bases. In germline, CDR1 is LNHDA, CDR2 SQIVND (reference sequence). This CDR3 has 14 residues. For the CDR3, the DNA is TGTGCCAGTAGTAGCCTGCGGGGCACAGATACGCAGTATTTT. Translating gives CASSSLRGTDTQYF.

This clonotype occurred many times. The genes are TRBV29-1 and TRBJ1-2; tentative D call: TRBD1 (5 bases). In germline, CDR1 is SQVTM, CDR2 ANQGSEA. The CDR3 extends over 13 amino acids. V was trimmed by 0 bases and J by 7 bases, leaving 12 bases between them. Here the CDR3 reads CSVEDTPGGGYTF. Here the CDR3 DNA reads TGCAGCGTTGAAGACACACCTGGGGGTGGCTACACCTTC.

By frequency in the sample, this clonotype is medium-sized. This chain links TRBV29-1 with TRBJ2-3; possible D gene TRBD2, 6 bases. Germline CDR1 is SQVTM and CDR2 is ANQGSEA. This CDR3 has 13 amino acids. Trimming removed 1 base at V and 3 bases at J, with 8 bases between. CDR3 in DNA: TGCAGCGTTGAAGGGCTAGCGACAGATACGCAGTATTTT. It encodes CSVEGLATDTQYF.

The table lists this clonotype with many counts. This chain uses TRBV29-1 with TRBJ1-1; D is ambiguous. The V end lost 6 bases, the J end lost 1 base, and 12 bases lay between the germline ends. Germline V CDR1 and CDR2: SQVTM, ANQGSEA. The CDR3 runs to 13 residues. CDR3 protein: CSVPRSGNTEAFF. CDR3 nucleotides: TGCAGCGTCCCACGGTCGGGGAACACTGAAGCTTTCTTT.

This clonotype has at least ten counts. This chain links TRBV5-6 with TRBJ1-1; TRBD1 might be the D (6 bases). The CDR3 contains 13 residues. Germline V gene lookup returns CDR1 SGHDT and CDR2 YYEEEE. With 0 bases removed from V and 4 bases from J, the gap between germline ends came to 7 bases. The CDR3, as DNA: TGTGCCAGCAGCTTGGGAGGGGGCACTGAAGCTTTCTTT. This translates into CASSLGGGTEAFF.

This clonotype was seen ten or more times. J is TRBJ2-7 and V is TRBV2; D is uncertain. V lost 6 bases to trimming and J lost 2 bases, with 11 bases between them. This CDR3 region has 13 residues. CDR1 SNHLY and CDR2 FYNNEI come from the germline V gene. This CDR3 is CASRRDGTYEQYV. The CDR3 nucleotides read TGTGCCAGCAGGAGAGACGGTACCTACGAGCAGTACGTC.

This clonotype occurred many times. This chain links TRBV27 with TRBJ1-1; D is unclear. The CDR3 consists of 13 residues. In germline, CDR1 is MNHEY, CDR2 SMNVEV (reference sequence). Trimming removed 3 bases from V and 5 bases from J, with 10 bases in between. The CDR3 bases are TGTGCCAGCAGTTTGGTCCGGGGAACTGAAGCTTTCTTT. This gives the protein CASSLVRGTEAFF.

This clonotype was recorded at least ten times. The chain is built from TRBV27 and TRBJ2-2; 10 nucleotides agree with TRBD1. In germline, CDR1 is MNHEY, CDR2 SMNVEV (reference sequence). The CDR3 is made up of 15 amino acids. V trimming: 3 bases; J trimming: 7 bases; junction bases outside the gene matches: 5. The CDR3 protein is CASSFGTGDNGELFF. The CDR3 nucleotides are TGTGCCAGCAGTTTCGGGACAGGGGATAACGGGGAGCTGTTTTTT.

This clonotype was picked up many times. The chain recombines TRBV15 with TRBJ1-1; 7 positions agree with TRBD1. There are 17 residues in the CDR3. The germline V gene has CDR1 LNHNV and CDR2 YYDKDF (reference sequence). The J segment lost 0 bases and the V segment lost 0 bases, leaving 7 bases of the junction unmatched. This chain's CDR3 is CATSRDSLDRLNTEAFF. The CDR3 DNA is TGTGCCACCAGCAGAGATTCCCTGGACAGGCTGAACACTGAAGCTTTCTTT. The complete variable domain, with remaining parts taken from reference TRBV15 and TRBJ1-1, reads DAMVIQNPRYQVTQFGKPVTLSCSQTLNHNVMYWYQQKSSQAPKLLFHYYDKDFNNEADTPDNFQSRRPNTSFCFLDIRSPGLGDTAMYLCATSRDSLDRLNTEAFFGQGTRLTVV.

The table lists this clonotype with many counts. The chain employs TRBV18 and TRBJ1-2, with 8 bases lining up with TRBD1. The junction had 8 bases not matched to a gene; V was cut back by 4 bases and J by 4 bases. The germline V gene encodes CDR1 KGHSH and CDR2 LQKENI. The CDR3 contains 15 residues. The CDR3 region is CASSQGQGDSYGYTF. In DNA, the CDR3 is TGTGCCAGCTCACAAGGACAGGGTGACTCCTATGGCTACACCTTC.

This clonotype was seen ten or more times. V is TRBV18 and J is TRBJ2-2; a possible D gene is TRBD2 (5 bases). V lost 3 bases and J lost 7, with 9 bases in between. Germline V gene sequence: CDR1 KGHSH, CDR2 LQKENI. The CDR3 length is 13 residues. CDR3 in amino acids: CASSPSEVGELFF. The CDR3 DNA reads as TGTGCCAGCTCACCCTCGGAGGTCGGGGAGCTGTTTTTT.

This clonotype was recorded at least ten times. The chain recombines TRBV5-5 with TRBJ2-1; perhaps TRBD2 as D (6 bases). Trimming took off 2 bases at V and 14 bases at J, with 11 bases between the two ends. Looked up from germline, CDR1 is SGHKS and CDR2 is YYEKEE (reference sequence). This CDR3 comprises 11 residues. CDR3 loop: CASSFGWGEFF. For the CDR3, the DNA is TGTGCCAGCAGCTTCGGTTGGGGGGAGTTCTTC.

The V call is TRBV7-2, the J call TRBJ1-2; TRBD1 matches at 11 bases. There are 15 residues in the CDR3. V shed 3 bases, J shed 4 bases, and the junction held 4 bases outside the gene matches. Germline CDR1 reads SGHTA; CDR2 reads FQGNSA. The CDR3 DNA reads TGTGCCAGCAGCTTCGTGGGACAGGGGGGCTATGGCTACACCTTC. Protein: CASSFVGQGGYGYTF.

This clonotype has at least ten counts. The gene calls are TRBV4-1 and TRBJ2-1; a possible D gene is TRBD2 (6 bases). Germline values: CDR1 MGHRA, CDR2 YSYEKL. The CDR3 loop spans 15 amino acids. Trimming took 2 bases from V and 7 from J, leaving 15 bases between them. This CDR3 reads CASSQPHSRGNEQFF. The CDR3 nucleotides are TGCGCCAGCAGCCAACCCCACTCGCGGGGAAATGAGCAGTTCTTC.